These 2 T cell receptor beta chains originate from one sample sequenced in a study of cytomegalovirus exposure and HLA in healthy donors. In the PCR, 60 Vbeta and 13 Jbeta primers were used. TCRdb's copy holds only in-frame clones and misses some; the assay was immunoSEQ multiplex PCR. The sample carries 200,000 or so clones, roughly 76% recorded once. The sequenced material came from PBMCs. The receptors were sampled from a man aged 40-49 years in good health and CMV-seropositive.

This chain joins TRBV7-6 and TRBJ2-3; D is possibly TRBD2 (5 bases). Trimming pared 2 bases from V and 2 bases from J, leaving 8 bases between. CDR3 length: 14 amino acids. Germline lookup yields CDR1 SGHVS and CDR2 FNYEAQ. The CDR3 loop is CASSLRAATDTQYF. CDR3 sequence (DNA): TGTGCCAGCAGCTTAAGAGCGGCCACAGATACGCAGTATTTT.

This clone was counted once. The chain combines TRBV9 with TRBJ1-2; D remains unclear. V lost 0 bases, J lost 4 bases, and 16 bases lay in between. The CDR3 is 16 residues long. Germline V gene lookup returns CDR1 SGDLS and CDR2 YYNGEE. The CDR3, as DNA: TGTGCCAGCAGCGTAGGTGGAGCTCCCACGCCCTATGGCTACACCTTC. Amino acid sequence: CASSVGGAPTPYGYTF.